The rows below give T cell receptor beta chains drawn from one sample of a study of blood T cell repertoires in COVID-19. The repertoire was sequenced with immunoSEQ multiplex PCR; TCRdb's copy has only in-frame clones and lacks some. The table has roughly 170,000 clones, 82% seen once; the top ten hold around 18%. The sample comprised PBMCs or T cells enriched from blood (not recorded which). Source of these receptors: a man aged 55-75 years who had recovered from COVID-19. The CDR3 runs from the conserved cysteine through the conserved F or W. D genes are given only for firm matches. The listing skips clone size in some rows; elsewhere it reads once, few, many or a size class.

>once|TRBV28|TRBD1|TRBJ1-5
CASRRTGGNQPQHF
TGTGCCAGCAGACGGACAGGGGGCAATCAGCCCCAGCATTTT
>-|TRBV5-1|TRBD1|TRBJ1-2
CASSQGQGAGYGYTF
TGCGCCAGCAGCCAGGGACAGGGGGCAGGGTATGGCTACACCTTC
>-|TRBV9|-|TRBJ2-7
CASSVEGGARYEQYF
TGTGCCAGCAGCGTAGAAGGGGGAGCTAGGTACGAGCAGTACTTC
>-|TRBV10-3|-|TRBJ2-1
CAIRDEGSSYNEQFF
TGTGCCATCAGGGACGAAGGGAGCTCCTACAATGAGCAGTTCTTC
>few|TRBV7-6|TRBD2|TRBJ2-2
CASSLTLAGANTGELFF
TGTGCCAGCAGCTTAACACTAGCGGGGGCGAACACCGGGGAGCTGTTTTTT
>-|TRBV25-1|TRBD2|TRBJ2-2
CASSAGLAGFGPGELFF
TGTGCCAGCAGTGCGGGACTAGCGGGATTTGGACCCGGGGAGCTGTTTTTT
>-|TRBV10-2|-|TRBJ2-1
CASSEVNQGFNEQFF
TGCGCCAGCAGTGAGGTAAACCAGGGGTTTAATGAGCAGTTCTTC
>-|TRBV5-6|-|TRBJ2-7
CASSLGSRGYEQYF
TGTGCCAGCAGCCTGGGGAGTAGGGGATACGAGCAGTACTTC
>-|TRBV21-1|-|TRBJ2-3
CASSTRPSGRVPSDTDTQYF
TGTGCCAGCAGCACCCGACCCAGCGGGAGGGTTCCCTCAGACACAGATACGCAGTATTTT
>-|TRBV13|TRBD1|TRBJ2-1
CASSLVRGQLGTNEQFF
TGTGCCAGCAGCTTAGTCCGGGGACAGTTGGGGACCAATGAGCAGTTCTTC
>-|TRBV18|TRBD2|TRBJ2-1
CASSRSGTNNEQFF
TGTGCCAGCTCACGTAGCGGGACCAACAATGAGCAGTTCTTC
>once|TRBV21-1|-|TRBJ2-7
CASSATGGPYEQYF
TGTGCCAGCAGCGCGACAGGGGGGCCCTACGAGCAGTACTTC
>once|TRBV19|-|TRBJ2-1
CASRETGRGDEQFF
TGTGCCAGTAGGGAAACAGGGCGAGGGGATGAGCAGTTCTTC
>-|TRBV15|-|TRBJ2-1
CATSRGRDPYNEQFF
TGTGCCACCAGCAGAGGCCGGGATCCCTACAATGAGCAGTTCTTC
>few|TRBV5-6|TRBD2|TRBJ2-3
CASGPRGEDTQYF
TGTGCCAGCGGACCACGGGGGGAAGATACGCAGTATTTT
>-|TRBV7-3|TRBD2|TRBJ2-1
CASSPARGGHNEQFF
TGTGCCAGCAGCCCAGCCCGGGGGGGCCACAATGAGCAGTTCTTC
>-|TRBV2|-|TRBJ2-7
CASKDMNYEQYF
TGTGCCAGTAAGGACATGAACTACGAGCAGTACTTC
>-|TRBV3-1/TRBV3-2|-|TRBJ2-4
CASSQSSSFGGLAKNIQYF
TGTGCCAGCAGCCAATCTTCCTCCTTTGGGGGACTAGCCAAAAACATTCAGTACTTC
>-|TRBV5-1|TRBD1|TRBJ2-7
CASSTQTGPYEQYF
TGCGCCAGCAGCACCCAGACAGGGCCCTACGAGCAGTACTTC
>-|TRBV19|-|TRBJ2-2
CASRGPNTGELFF
TGTGCCAGTAGGGGGCCGAACACCGGGGAGCTGTTTTTT
>-|TRBV13|-|TRBJ2-5
CASSSTQETQYF
TGTGCCAGCAGCTCTACTCAAGAGACCCAGTACTTC
>-|TRBV7-3|TRBD2|TRBJ2-3
CASSAERGNTDTQYF
TGTGCCAGCAGCGCAGAGCGGGGAAACACAGATACGCAGTATTTT
>few|TRBV19|TRBD1|TRBJ2-7
CASSMGFPAGQGYYEQYF
TGTGCCAGTAGTATGGGTTTTCCGGCCGGACAGGGATACTACGAGCAGTACTTC
>few|TRBV4-1|TRBD1|TRBJ1-2
CASSQVGQGLGYTF
TGCGCCAGCAGCCAAGTGGGACAGGGGTTGGGCTACACCTTC
>-|TRBV29-1|-|TRBJ1-2
CSVEDPRTSGYTF
TGCAGCGTTGAAGACCCGAGGACAAGTGGCTACACCTTC
>-|TRBV27|TRBD2|TRBJ2-7
CASSPGGLEQYF
TGTGCCAGCAGCCCGGGAGGGCTTGAGCAGTACTTC
>-|TRBV6-5|TRBD1|TRBJ1-3
CASSLTGPGNTIYF
TGTGCCAGCAGCCTGACAGGGCCAGGAAACACCATATATTTT
>-|TRBV5-1|TRBD2|TRBJ2-7
CASSLGLAGRYEQYF
TGCGCCAGCAGCTTGGGACTAGCGGGGAGGTACGAGCAGTACTTC
>-|TRBV7-3|TRBD1|TRBJ2-3
CASSSQTGAPDTQYF
TGTGCCAGCAGCTCACAGACAGGGGCCCCAGATACGCAGTATTTT
>-|TRBV3-1/TRBV3-2|TRBD1|TRBJ1-3
CASSKDRGLVNTIYF
TGTGCCAGCAGCAAGGACAGGGGGCTTGTGAACACCATATATTTT
>-|TRBV7-3|-|TRBJ2-2
CASSLLIGGELFF
TGTGCCAGCAGCCTCCTGATCGGGGGGGAGCTGTTTTTT
>once|TRBV9|TRBD2|TRBJ2-7
CASSVGTSGGYEQYF
TGTGCCAGCAGCGTAGGGACTAGCGGGGGTTACGAGCAGTACTTC
>-|TRBV7-9|TRBD1|TRBJ1-3
CASSTSEGKRGEAGGAFGNTIYF
TGTGCCAGCAGCACTTCGGAAGGGAAGCGAGGGGAGGCAGGGGGCGCGTTTGGAAACACCATATATTTT
>-|TRBV9|-|TRBJ2-5
CASSQGVEETQYF
TGTGCCAGCAGCCAAGGGGTTGAAGAGACCCAGTACTTC
>-|TRBV5-1|-|TRBJ1-4
CASSFKQGGNEKLFF
TGCGCCAGCAGCTTTAAACAGGGCGGTAATGAAAAACTGTTTTTT
>-|TRBV19|TRBD2|TRBJ2-3
CASSSPGLAGSISTDTQYF
TGTGCCAGTAGTTCTCCGGGACTAGCGGGGTCCATCTCCACAGATACGCAGTATTTT
>-|TRBV18|-|TRBJ2-7
CASSPAGTNREQYF
TGTGCCAGCTCTCCGGCCGGGACAAATCGCGAGCAGTACTTC
>-|TRBV9|TRBD2|TRBJ2-2
CASSVEQPGPRGGGELFF
TGTGCCAGCAGCGTAGAACAACCGGGACCCCGGGGGGGCGGGGAGCTGTTTTTT
>few|TRBV9|TRBD1|TRBJ1-6
CASSVAPQGANSPLHF
TGTGCCAGCAGCGTAGCGCCGCAGGGGGCGAATTCACCCCTCCACTTT
>-|TRBV27|-|TRBJ2-3
CASGLRGGAPDTQYF
TGTGCCAGCGGCCTAAGGGGGGGGGCTCCAGATACGCAGTATTTT
>-|TRBV7-2|TRBD2|TRBJ2-5
CASSPGVGLAGETQYF
TGTGCCAGCAGCCCAGGCGTGGGACTAGCAGGAGAGACCCAGTACTTC
>-|TRBV19|-|TRBJ1-3
CASGQYARNTIYF
TGTGCCAGTGGACAGTACGCTCGGAACACCATATATTTT
>-|TRBV13|TRBD2|TRBJ2-3
CASSLVLAGSTDTQYF
TGTGCCAGCAGCTTAGTTCTAGCGGGGTCCACAGATACGCAGTATTTT
>-|TRBV7-3|-|TRBJ2-2
CASSLPGGDTGELFF
TGTGCCAGCAGCTTACCCGGGGGAGACACCGGGGAGCTGTTTTTT
>-|TRBV7-9|-|TRBJ1-5
CASGAGVQPQHF
TGTGCCAGCGGAGCAGGGGTTCAGCCCCAGCATTTT
>-|TRBV19|TRBD2|TRBJ2-1
CASSIDASGGIGGHNEQFF
TGTGCCAGTAGTATAGATGCTAGCGGGGGCATAGGAGGCCACAATGAGCAGTTCTTC
>-|TRBV11-2|TRBD2|TRBJ2-3
CASSQVTSDTDTQYF
TGTGCCAGCAGCCAAGTGACTAGCGACACAGATACGCAGTATTTT
>once|TRBV5-4|-|TRBJ2-3
CASSSNQGGSDTQYF
TGTGCCAGCAGCTCGAACCAGGGGGGCTCAGATACGCAGTATTTT
>-|TRBV7-8|-|TRBJ1-5
CASSLDGTRNQPQHF
TGTGCCAGCAGCTTAGACGGGACAAGGAATCAGCCCCAGCATTTT
>-|TRBV30|TRBD1|TRBJ1-3
CAWLMGDRLGGNTIYF
TGTGCCTGGTTGATGGGGGACAGGCTCGGGGGTAACACCATATATTTT
>-|TRBV29-1|TRBD2|TRBJ2-3
CSVIPGLAGVYTDTQYF
TGCAGCGTTATTCCGGGACTAGCGGGAGTGTACACAGATACGCAGTATTTT
>-|TRBV9|-|TRBJ1-3
CASSVDFGAASSGNTIYF
TGTGCCAGCAGCGTAGACTTTGGGGCGGCCTCCTCTGGAAACACCATATATTTT
>-|TRBV20-1|-|TRBJ1-4
CSASGSANEKLFF
TGCAGTGCTAGTGGTTCGGCTAATGAAAAACTGTTTTTT
>-|TRBV5-1|-|TRBJ1-6
CASSLDGREQSPLHF
TGCGCCAGCAGCTTGGATGGCAGGGAACAATCACCCCTCCACTTT
>-|TRBV6-1|TRBD1|TRBJ1-4
CASSEPVWTGKNEKLFF
TGTGCCAGCAGTGAGCCCGTGTGGACAGGGAAGAATGAAAAACTGTTTTTT
>few|TRBV24-1|TRBD1|TRBJ2-7
CATSDPGQISHEQYF
TGTGCCACCAGTGATCCGGGACAGATCAGCCACGAGCAGTACTTC